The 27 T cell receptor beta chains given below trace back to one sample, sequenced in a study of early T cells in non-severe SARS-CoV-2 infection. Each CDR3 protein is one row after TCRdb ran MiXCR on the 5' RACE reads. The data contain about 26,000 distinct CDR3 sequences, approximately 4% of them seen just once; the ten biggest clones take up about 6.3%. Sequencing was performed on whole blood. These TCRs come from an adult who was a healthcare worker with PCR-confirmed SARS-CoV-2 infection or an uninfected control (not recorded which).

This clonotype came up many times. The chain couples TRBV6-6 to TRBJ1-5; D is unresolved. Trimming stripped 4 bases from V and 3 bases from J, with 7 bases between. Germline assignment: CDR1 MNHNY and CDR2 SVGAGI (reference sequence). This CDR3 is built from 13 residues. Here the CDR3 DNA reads TGTGCCAGCAGTTCCCCCAACAATCAGCCCCAGCATTTT. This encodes CASSSPNNQPQHF.

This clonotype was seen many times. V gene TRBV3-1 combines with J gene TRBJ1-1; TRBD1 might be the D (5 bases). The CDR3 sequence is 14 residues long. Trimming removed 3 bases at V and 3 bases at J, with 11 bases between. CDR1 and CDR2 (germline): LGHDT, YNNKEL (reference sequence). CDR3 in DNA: TGTGCCAGCAGCCACCTCGCGACAGACACTGAAGCTTTCTTT. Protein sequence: CASSHLATDTEAFF.

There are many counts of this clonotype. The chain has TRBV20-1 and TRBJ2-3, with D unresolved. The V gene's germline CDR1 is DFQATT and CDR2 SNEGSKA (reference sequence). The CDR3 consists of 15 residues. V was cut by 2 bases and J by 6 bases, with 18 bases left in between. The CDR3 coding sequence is TGCAGTGCTAGACTCAAGCTACTGATCCGGGATACGCAGTATTTT. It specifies CSARLKLLIRDTQYF.

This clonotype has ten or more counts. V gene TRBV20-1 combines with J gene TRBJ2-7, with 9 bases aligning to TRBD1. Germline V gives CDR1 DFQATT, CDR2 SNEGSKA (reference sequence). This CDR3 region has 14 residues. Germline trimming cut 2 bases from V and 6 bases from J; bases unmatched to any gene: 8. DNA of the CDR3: TGCAGTGCTAGAATCCTGGGACAGGGTATCGAGCAGTACTTC. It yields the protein CSARILGQGIEQYF.

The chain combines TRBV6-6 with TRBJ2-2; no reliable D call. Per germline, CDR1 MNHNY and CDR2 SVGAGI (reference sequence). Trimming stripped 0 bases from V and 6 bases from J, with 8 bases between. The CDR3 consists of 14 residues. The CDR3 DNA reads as TGTGCCAGCAGTTACTCTGTGGATGCCGGGGAGCTGTTTTTT. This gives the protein CASSYSVDAGELFF.

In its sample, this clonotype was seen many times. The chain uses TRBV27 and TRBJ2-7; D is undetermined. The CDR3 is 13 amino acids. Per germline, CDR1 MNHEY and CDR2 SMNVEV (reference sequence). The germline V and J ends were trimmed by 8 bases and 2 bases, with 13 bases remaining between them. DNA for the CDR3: TGTGCCAGCTCCATTTCCCCTACCTACGAGCAGTACTTC. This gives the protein CASSISPTYEQYF.

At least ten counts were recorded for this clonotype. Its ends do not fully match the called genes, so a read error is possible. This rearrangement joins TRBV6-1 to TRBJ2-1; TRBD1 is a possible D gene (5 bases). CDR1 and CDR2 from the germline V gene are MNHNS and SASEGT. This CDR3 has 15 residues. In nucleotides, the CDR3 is TGTGCCAGCAGCGAGGACACGAGCTCCTACAATGAGGAGTTCTTC. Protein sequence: CASSEDTSSYNEEFF.

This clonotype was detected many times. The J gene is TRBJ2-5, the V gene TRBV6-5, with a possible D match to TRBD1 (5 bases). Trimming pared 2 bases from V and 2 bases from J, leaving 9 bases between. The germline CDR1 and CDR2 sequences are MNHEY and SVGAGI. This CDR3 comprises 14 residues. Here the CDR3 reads CASSYRGGQETQYF. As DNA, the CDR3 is TGTGCCAGCAGTTACAGGGGTGGGCAAGAGACCCAGTACTTC.

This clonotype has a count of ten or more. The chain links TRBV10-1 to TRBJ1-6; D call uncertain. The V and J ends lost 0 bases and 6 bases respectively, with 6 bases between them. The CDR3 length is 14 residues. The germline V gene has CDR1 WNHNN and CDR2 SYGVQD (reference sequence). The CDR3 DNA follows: TGCGCCAGCAGTGAGTCCGGGTTTAATTCACCCCTCCACTTT. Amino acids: CASSESGFNSPLHF.

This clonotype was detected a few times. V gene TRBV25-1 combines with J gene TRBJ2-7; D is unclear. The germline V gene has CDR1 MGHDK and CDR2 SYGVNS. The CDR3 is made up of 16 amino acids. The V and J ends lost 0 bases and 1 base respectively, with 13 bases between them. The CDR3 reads CASSEYNSKISYEQYF. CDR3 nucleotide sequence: TGTGCCAGCAGTGAATACAACAGTAAAATTTCCTACGAGCAGTACTTC.

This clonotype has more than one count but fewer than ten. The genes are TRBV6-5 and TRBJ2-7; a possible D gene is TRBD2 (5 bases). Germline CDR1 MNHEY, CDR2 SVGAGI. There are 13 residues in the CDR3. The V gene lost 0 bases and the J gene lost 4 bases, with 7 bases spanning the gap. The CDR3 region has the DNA TGTGCCAGCAGTTACTCGCGCGGGTACGAGCAGTACTTC. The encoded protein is CASSYSRGYEQYF.

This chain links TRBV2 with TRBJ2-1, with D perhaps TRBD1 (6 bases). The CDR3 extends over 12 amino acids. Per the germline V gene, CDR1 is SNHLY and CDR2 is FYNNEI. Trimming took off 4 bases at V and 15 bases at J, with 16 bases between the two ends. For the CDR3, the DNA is TGTGCCAGCAGTGGGGGGACACCGGCGTGGTTCTTC. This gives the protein CASSGGTPAWFF.

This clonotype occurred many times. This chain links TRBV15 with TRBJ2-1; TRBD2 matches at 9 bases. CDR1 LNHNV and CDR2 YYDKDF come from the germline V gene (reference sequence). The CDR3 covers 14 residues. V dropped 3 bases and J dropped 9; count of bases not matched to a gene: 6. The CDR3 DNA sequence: TGTGCCACCAGCAGCCCCGGGACTAGCTTTGAGCAGTTCTTC. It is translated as CATSSPGTSFEQFF. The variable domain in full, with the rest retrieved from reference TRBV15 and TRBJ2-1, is DAMVIQNPRYQVTQFGKPVTLSCSQTLNHNVMYWYQQKSSQAPKLLFHYYDKDFNNEADTPDNFQSRRPNTSFCFLDIRSPGLGDTAMYLCATSSPGTSFEQFFGPGTRLTVL.

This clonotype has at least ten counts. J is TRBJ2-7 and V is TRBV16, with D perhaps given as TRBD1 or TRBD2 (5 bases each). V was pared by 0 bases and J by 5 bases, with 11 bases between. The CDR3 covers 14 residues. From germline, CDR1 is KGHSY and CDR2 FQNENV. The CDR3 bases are TGTGCCAGCAGCCAATCCGGTAGGGACCACGAGCAGTACTTC. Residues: CASSQSGRDHEQYF.

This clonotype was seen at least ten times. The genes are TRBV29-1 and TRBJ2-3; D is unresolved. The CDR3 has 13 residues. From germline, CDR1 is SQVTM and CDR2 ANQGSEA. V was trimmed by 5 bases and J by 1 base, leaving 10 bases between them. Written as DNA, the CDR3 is TGCAGCGTTAGGACCTGGGGCACAGATACGCAGTATTTT. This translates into CSVRTWGTDTQYF.

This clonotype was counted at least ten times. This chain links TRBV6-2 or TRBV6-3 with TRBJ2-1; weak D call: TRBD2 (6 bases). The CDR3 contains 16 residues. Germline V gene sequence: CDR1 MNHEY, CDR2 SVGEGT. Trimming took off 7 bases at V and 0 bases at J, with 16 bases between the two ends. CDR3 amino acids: CASTETSASSYNEQFF. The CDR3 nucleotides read TGTGCCAGCACTGAGACTAGTGCGAGCTCCTACAATGAGCAGTTCTTC.

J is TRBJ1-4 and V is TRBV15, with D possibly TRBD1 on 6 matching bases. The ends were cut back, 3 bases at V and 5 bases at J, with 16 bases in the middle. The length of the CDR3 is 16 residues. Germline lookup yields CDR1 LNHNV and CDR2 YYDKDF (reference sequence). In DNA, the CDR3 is TGTGCCACCAGCAGTTATGGGGGGGCCGTAAATGAAAAACTGTTTTTT. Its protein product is CATSSYGGAVNEKLFF.

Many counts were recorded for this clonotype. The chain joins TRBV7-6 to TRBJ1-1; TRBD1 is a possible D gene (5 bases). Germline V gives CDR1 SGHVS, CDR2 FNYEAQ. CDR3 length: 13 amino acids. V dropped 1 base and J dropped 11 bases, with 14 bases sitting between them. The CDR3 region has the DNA TGTGCCAGCAGCTTAGGATCAGGGAAGGCGGCTTTCTTT. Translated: CASSLGSGKAAFF.

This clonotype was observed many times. In DNA form, the CDR3 reads TGTGCCAGCAGCCGGAGCAGCATGAACACTGAAGCTTTCTTT. This encodes CASSRSSMNTEAFF. This rearrangement joins TRBV9 to TRBJ1-1; no definite D call. Trimming took off 4 bases at V and 0 bases at J, with 10 bases between the two ends. Per the germline V gene, CDR1 is SGDLS and CDR2 is YYNGEE. CDR3 length equals 14 residues. Using reference TRBV9 and TRBJ1-1 for the parts outside the CDR3, the full variable domain is DSGVTQTPKHLITATGQRVTLRCSPRSGDLSVYWYQQSLDQGLQFLIQYYNGEERAKGNILERFSAQQFPDLHSELNLSSLELGDSALYFCASSRSSMNTEAFFGQGTRLTVV.

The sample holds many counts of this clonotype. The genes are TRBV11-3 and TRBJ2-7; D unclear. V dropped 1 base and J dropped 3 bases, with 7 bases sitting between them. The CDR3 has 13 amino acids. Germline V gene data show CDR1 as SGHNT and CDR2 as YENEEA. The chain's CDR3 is CASSLGGNYEQYF. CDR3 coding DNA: TGTGCCAGCAGCTTAGGGGGTAACTACGAGCAGTACTTC. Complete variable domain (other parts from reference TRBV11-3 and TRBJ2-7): EAGVVQSPRYKIIEKKQPVAFWCNPISGHNTLYWYLQNLGQGPELLIRYENEEAVDDSQLPKDRFSAERLKGVDSTLKIQPAELGDSAVYLCASSLGGNYEQYFGPGTRLTVT.

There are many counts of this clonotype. The CDR3 sequence: CASSLQSTGDQPQHF. The CDR3 region has the DNA TGTGCCAGCAGCCTACAATCGACAGGGGATCAGCCCCAGCATTTT. The J gene is TRBJ1-5, the V gene TRBV6-2 or TRBV6-3; TRBD1 aligns across 8 bases. The CDR3 contains 15 residues. In germline, CDR1 is MNHEY, CDR2 SVGEGT. The ends lost 6 bases at V and 5 bases at J; junction bases unmatched: 9.

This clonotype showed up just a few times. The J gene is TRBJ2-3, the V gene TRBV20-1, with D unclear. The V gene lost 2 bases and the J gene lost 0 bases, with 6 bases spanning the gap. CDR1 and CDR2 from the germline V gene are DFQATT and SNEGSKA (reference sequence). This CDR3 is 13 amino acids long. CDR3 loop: CSARQPSTDTQYF. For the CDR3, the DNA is TGCAGTGCTAGACAACCTAGCACAGATACGCAGTATTTT.

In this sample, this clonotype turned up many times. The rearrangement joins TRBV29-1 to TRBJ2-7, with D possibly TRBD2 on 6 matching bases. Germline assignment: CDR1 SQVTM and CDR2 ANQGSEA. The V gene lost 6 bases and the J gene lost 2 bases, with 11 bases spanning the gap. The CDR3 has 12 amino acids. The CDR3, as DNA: TGCAGCGTCGGGACTCCTCCCTACGAGCAGTACTTC. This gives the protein CSVGTPPYEQYF.

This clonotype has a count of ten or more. The CDR3 loop reads CASSDESFSSGTGELFF. The CDR3 nucleotides read TGTGCCAGCAGTGACGAGAGTTTTTCTTCGGGCACCGGGGAGCTGTTTTTT. The rearrangement links TRBV2 to TRBJ2-2; no clear D gene. The CDR3 has 17 residues. Per germline, CDR1 SNHLY and CDR2 FYNNEI. With 3 bases removed from V and 4 bases from J, the gap between germline ends came to 18 bases.

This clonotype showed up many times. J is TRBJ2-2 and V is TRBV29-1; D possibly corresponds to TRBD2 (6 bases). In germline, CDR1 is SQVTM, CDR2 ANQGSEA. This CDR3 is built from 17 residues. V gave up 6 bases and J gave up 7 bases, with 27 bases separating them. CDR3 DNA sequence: TGCAGCGTGTATTCCGGTCGGGACGCGGCGGGGAGCGGGGAGCTGTTTTTT. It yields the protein CSVYSGRDAAGSGELFF.

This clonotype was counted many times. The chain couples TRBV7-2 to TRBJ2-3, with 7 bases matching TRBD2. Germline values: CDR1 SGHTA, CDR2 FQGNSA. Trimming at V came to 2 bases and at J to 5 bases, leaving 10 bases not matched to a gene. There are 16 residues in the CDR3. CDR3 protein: CASSLRGRALGDTQYF. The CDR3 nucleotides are TGTGCCAGCAGCTTACGTGGGAGGGCCTTAGGAGATACGCAGTATTTT.

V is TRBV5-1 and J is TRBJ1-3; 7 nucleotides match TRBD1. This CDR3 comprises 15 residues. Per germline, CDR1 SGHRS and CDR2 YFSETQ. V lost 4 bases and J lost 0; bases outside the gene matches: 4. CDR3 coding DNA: TGCGCCAGCAGCCCGGACAGGAGCTCTGGAAACACCATATATTTT. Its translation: CASSPDRSSGNTIYF. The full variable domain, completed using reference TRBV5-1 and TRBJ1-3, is KAGVTQTPRYLIKTRGQQVTLSCSPISGHRSVSWYQQTPGQGLQFLFEYFSETQRNKGNFPGRFSGRQFSNSRSEMNVSTLELGDSALYLCASSPDRSSGNTIYFGEGSWLTVV.